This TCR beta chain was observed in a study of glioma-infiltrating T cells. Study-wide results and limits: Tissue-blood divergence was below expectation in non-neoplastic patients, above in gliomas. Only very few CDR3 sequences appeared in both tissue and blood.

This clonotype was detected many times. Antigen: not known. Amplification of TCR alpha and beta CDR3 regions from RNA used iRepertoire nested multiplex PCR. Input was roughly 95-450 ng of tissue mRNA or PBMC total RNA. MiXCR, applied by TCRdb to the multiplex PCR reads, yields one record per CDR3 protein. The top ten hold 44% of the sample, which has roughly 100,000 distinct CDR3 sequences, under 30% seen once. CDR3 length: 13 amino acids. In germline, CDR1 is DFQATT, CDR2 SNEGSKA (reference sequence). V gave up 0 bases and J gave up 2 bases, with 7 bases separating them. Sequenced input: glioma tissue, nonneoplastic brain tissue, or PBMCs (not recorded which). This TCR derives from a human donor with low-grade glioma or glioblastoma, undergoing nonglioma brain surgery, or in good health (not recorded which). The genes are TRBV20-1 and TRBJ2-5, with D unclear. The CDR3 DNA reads TGCAGTGCTAGAGATTGGCGGCAAGAGACCCAGTACTTC. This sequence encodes CSARDWRQETQYF.